This TCR beta chain was retrieved from a study of sequential checkpoint blockade in melanoma. Study at large: Arm A got nivolumab then ipilimumab; arm B the reverse, 1:1.

Only in-frame clones appear in the TCRdb table, and some are missing; sequencing was by immunoSEQ multiplex PCR. The sample carries about 38,000 clones, roughly 88% recorded once. Treatment specified: randomized to nivolumab then ipilimumab (arm A) or the reverse (arm B). Patients had received no earlier DNA-damaging chemotherapy. Sorted cells were live CD3+CD8+, lacking CD19 and CD56, from PBMCs. This clonotype was sampled from a human donor with melanoma. The sample here was CD8+ T cells sorted from blood (inferred from file names), taken from a patient given nivolumab and ipilimumab in sequence.

Here the CDR3 reads CASSLGDRGHEQYF. In nucleotides, the CDR3 is TGTGCCAGCAGCCTGGGGGACAGGGGCCACGAGCAGTACTTC. J is TRBJ2-7 and V is TRBV5-6; the match to TRBD1 covers 10 bases. In germline, CDR1 is SGHDT, CDR2 YYEEEE. CDR3 length equals 14 residues. V was pared by 4 bases and J by 5 bases, with 6 bases of the junction left unmatched.